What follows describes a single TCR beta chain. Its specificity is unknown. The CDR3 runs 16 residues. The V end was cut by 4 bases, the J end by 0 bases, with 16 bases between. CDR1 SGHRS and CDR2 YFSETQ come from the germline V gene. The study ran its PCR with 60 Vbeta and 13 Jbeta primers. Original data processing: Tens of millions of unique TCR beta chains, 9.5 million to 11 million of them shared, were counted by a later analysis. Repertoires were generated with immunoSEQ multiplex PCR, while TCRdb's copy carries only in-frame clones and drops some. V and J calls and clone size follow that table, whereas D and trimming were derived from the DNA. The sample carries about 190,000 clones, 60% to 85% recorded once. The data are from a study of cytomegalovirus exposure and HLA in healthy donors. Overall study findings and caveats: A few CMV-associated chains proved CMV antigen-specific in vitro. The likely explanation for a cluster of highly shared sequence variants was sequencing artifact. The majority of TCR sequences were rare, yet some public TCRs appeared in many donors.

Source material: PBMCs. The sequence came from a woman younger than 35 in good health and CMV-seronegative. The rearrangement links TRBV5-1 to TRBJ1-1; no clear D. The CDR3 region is CASSRQVGGMNTEAFF. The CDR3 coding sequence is TGCGCCAGCAGCCGCCAGGTCGGAGGGATGAACACTGAAGCTTTCTTT.